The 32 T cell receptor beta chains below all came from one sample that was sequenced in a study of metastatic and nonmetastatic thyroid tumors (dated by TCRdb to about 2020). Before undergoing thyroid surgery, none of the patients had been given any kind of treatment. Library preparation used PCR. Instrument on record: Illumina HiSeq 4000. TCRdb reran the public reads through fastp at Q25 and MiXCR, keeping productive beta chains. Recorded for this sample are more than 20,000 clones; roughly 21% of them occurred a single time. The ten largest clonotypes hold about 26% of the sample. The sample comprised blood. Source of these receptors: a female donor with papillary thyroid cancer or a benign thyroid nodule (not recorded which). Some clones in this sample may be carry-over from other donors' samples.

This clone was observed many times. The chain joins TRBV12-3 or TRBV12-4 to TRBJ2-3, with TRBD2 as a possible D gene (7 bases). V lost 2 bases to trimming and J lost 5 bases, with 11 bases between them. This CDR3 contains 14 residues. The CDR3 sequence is CASSLRGGQDTQYF. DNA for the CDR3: TGTGCCAGCAGTTTACGCGGGGGCCAAGATACGCAGTATTTT.

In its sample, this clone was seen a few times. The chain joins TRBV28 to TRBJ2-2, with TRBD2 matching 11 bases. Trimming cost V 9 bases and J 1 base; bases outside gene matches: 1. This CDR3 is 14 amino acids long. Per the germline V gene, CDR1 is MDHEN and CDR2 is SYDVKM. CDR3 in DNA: TGTGCCAGTAGCGGGAGGGGGAACACCGGGGAGCTGTTTTTT. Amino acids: CASSGRGNTGELFF.

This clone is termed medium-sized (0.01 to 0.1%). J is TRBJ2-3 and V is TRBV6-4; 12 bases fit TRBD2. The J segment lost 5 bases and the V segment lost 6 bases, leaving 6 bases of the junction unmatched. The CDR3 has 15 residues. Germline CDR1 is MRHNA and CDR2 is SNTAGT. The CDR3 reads CASRRLAGEEDTQYF. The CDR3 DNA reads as TGTGCCAGCAGAAGACTAGCGGGAGAGGAAGATACGCAGTATTTT.

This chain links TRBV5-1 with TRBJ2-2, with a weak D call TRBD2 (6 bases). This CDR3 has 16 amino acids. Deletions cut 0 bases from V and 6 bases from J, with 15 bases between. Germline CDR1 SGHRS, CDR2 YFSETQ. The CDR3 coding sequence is TGCGCCAGCAGCTTGGATCCGGGAGCCGGGGCCGGGGAGCTGTTTTTT. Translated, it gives CASSLDPGAGAGELFF.

This CDR3 is CASSPHDDRRSLNTEAFF. In nucleotides, the CDR3 is TGTGCCAGCAGCCCACATGATGACCGGCGGAGCTTGAACACTGAAGCTTTCTTT. The chain is built from TRBV11-1 and TRBJ1-1, with D unclear. The germline gives CDR1 SGHAT, CDR2 FQDESV (reference sequence). V lost 5 bases, J lost 0 bases, and 22 bases lay in between. The CDR3 consists of 18 residues.

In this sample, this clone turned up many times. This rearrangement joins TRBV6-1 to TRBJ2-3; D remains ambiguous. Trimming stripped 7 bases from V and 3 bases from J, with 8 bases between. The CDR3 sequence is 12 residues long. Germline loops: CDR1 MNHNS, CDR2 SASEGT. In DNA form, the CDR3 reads TGTGCCAGCACTAGTCCAACAGATACGCAGTATTTT. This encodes CASTSPTDTQYF.

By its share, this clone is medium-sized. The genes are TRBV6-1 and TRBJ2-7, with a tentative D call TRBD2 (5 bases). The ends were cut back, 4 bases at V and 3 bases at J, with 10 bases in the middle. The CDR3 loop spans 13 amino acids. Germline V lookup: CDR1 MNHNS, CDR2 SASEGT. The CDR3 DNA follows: TGTGCCAGCAGTGGGGTGAGGGACTACGAGCAGTACTTC. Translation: CASSGVRDYEQYF.

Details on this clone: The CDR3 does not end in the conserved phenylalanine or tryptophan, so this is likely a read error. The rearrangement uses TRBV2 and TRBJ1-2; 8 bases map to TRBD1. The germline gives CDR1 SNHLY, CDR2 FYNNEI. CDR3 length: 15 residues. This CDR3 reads CASSDPRTGRYCYTL. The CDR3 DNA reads TGTGCCAGCAGTGACCCTAGGACAGGGCGCTATTGCTACACCCTC.

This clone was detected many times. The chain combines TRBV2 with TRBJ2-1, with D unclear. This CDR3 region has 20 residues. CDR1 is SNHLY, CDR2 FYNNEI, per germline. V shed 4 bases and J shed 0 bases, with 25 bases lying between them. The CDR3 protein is CASSGAIGPEIDGSYNEQFF. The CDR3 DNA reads TGTGCCAGCAGTGGAGCTATCGGGCCCGAGATTGACGGCTCCTACAATGAGCAGTTCTTC. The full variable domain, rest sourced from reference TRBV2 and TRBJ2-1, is EPEVTQTPSHQVTQMGQEVILRCVPISNHLYFYWYRQILGQKVEFLVSFYNNEISEKSEIFDDQFSVERPDGSNFTLKIRSTKLEDSAMYFCASSGAIGPEIDGSYNEQFFGPGTRLTVL.

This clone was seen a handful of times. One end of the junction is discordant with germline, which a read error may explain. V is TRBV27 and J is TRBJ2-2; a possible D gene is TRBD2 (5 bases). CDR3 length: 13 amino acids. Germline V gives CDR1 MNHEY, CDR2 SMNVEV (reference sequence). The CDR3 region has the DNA TGTGACAGCAGTTCACACAGAGCCGGGGAGCCGTTTTTT. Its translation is CDSSSHRAGEPFF.

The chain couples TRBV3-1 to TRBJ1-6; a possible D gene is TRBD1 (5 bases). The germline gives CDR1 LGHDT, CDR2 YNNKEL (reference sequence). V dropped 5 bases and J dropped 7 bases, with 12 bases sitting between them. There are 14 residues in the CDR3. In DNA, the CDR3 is TGTGCCAGCAGCTCCGGGACCACGAATTCACCCCTCCACTTT. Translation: CASSSGTTNSPLHF.

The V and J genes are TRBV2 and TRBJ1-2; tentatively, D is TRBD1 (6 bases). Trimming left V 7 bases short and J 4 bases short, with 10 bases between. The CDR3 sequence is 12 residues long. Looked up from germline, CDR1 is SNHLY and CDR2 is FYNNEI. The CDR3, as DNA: TGTGCCAGCACTACAGGGTCCTATGGCTACACCTTC. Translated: CASTTGSYGYTF.

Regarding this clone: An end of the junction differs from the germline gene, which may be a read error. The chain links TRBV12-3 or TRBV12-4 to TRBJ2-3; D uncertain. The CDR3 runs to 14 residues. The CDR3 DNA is TGTGCCAGCAGTCTAGGGCTGACTCCAGATACGAAGTATTTT. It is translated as CASSLGLTPDTKYF.

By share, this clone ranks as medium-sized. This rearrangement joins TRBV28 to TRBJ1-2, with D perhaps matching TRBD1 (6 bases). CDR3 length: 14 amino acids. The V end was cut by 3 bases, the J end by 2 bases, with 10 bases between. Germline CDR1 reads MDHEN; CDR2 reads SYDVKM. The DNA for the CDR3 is TGTGCCAGCAGTTTCCGCGACAGGAACTATGGCTACACCTTC. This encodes CASSFRDRNYGYTF.

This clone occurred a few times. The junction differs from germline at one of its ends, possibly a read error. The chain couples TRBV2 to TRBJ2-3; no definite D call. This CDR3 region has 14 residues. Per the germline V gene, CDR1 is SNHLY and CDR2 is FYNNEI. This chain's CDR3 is CASSSQRGTYTQYF. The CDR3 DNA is TGTGCCAGCAGTTCACAAAGAGGCACATATACGCAGTATTTT.

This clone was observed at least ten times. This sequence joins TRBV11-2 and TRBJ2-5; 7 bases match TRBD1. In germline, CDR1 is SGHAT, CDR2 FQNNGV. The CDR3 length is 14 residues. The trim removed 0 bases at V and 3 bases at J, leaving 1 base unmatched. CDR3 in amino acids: CASSLDGTEETQYF. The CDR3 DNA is TGTGCCAGCAGCTTAGATGGGACAGAAGAGACCCAGTACTTC.

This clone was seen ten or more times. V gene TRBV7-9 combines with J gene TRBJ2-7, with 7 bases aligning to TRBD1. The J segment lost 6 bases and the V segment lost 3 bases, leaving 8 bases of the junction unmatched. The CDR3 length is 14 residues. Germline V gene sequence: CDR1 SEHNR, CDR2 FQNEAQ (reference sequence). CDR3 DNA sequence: TGTGCCAGCAGCTTGGGCTTAGGGGGCTCCGAGCAGTACTTC. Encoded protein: CASSLGLGGSEQYF.

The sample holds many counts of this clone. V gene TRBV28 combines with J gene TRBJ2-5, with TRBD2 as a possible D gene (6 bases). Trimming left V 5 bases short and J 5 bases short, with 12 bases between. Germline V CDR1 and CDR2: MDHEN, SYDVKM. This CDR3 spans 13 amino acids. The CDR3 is CASSQMGLETQYF. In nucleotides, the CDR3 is TGTGCCAGCAGTCAGATGGGACTGGAGACCCAGTACTTC.

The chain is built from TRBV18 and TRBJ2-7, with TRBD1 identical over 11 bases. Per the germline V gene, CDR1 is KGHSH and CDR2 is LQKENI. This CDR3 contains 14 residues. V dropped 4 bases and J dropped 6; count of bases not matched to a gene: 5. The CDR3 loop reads CASSLGQGASEQYF. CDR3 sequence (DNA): TGTGCCAGCTCACTCGGACAGGGGGCATCCGAGCAGTACTTC.

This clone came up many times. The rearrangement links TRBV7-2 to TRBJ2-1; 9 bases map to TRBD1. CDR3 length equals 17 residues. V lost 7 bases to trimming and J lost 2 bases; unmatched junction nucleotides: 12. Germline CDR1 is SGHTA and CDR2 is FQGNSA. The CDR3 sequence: CASTKIPGDRAYNEQFF. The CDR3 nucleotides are TGTGCCAGCACAAAGATCCCGGGGGACAGGGCCTACAATGAGCAGTTCTTC.

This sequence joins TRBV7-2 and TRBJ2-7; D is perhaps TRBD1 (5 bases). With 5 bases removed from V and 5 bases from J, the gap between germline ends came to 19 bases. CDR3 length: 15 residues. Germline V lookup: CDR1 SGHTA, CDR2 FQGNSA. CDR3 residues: CASSKQTGVIHEQYF. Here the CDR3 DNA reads TGTGCCAGCAGCAAACAAACAGGTGTCATCCACGAGCAGTACTTC.

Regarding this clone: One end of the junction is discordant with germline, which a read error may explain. The DNA of the CDR3 is TGTGCCAGCGTGGGGCGAACCTACGATCAGTACTTC. It encodes CASVGRTYDQYF. The chain carries TRBV28 and TRBJ2-7, with TRBD1 as a possible D gene (5 bases). The CDR3 contains 12 residues. The germline V gene has CDR1 MDHEN and CDR2 SYDVKM.

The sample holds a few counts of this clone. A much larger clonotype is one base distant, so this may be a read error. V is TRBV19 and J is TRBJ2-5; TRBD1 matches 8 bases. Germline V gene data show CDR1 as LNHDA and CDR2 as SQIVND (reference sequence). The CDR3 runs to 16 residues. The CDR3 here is CASSIDYSGGQDTQYF. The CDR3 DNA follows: TGTGCCAGTAGTATAGATTACTCAGGGGGCCAAGATACCCAGTACTTC.

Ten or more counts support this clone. The CDR3 DNA reads as TGTGCCAGCAGCTCCATAGCGGGGCTCGGGGAGACCCAGTACTTC. Amino acid sequence: CASSSIAGLGETQYF. The V gene is TRBV5-5, the J gene TRBJ2-5; TRBD2 matches 8 bases. This CDR3 comprises 15 residues. Trimming removed 3 bases from V and 5 bases from J; junction bases left unmatched: 9. Looked up from germline, CDR1 is SGHKS and CDR2 is YYEKEE (reference sequence).

The CDR3 loop reads CASSLGVGSEAFF. CDR3 in DNA: TGTGCCAGCAGTTTGGGGGTTGGGAGTGAAGCTTTCTTT. The genes are TRBV27 and TRBJ1-1; D possibly corresponds to TRBD1 (5 bases). The V and J ends lost 3 bases and 7 bases respectively, with 12 bases between them. The CDR3 length is 13 residues. Per the germline V gene, CDR1 is MNHEY and CDR2 is SMNVEV (reference sequence).

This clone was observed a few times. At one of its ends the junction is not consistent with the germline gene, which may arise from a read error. The CDR3 is CASSRYTGALF. For the CDR3, the DNA is TGTGCCAGCAGTCGTTACACTGGAGCTTTATTT. J is TRBJ1-1 and V is TRBV7-2, with unresolved D. Germline loops: CDR1 SGHTA, CDR2 FQGNSA. This CDR3 region has 11 residues.

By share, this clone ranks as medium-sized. CDR3 in DNA: TGTGCCAGCACTAACCCAGCGGGAGGGGCCTACGAGCAGTACTTC. Encoded protein: CASTNPAGGAYEQYF. V gene TRBV6-1 combines with J gene TRBJ2-7; 10 nucleotides agree with TRBD2. Looked up from germline, CDR1 is MNHNS and CDR2 is SASEGT. The CDR3 length is 15 residues. The ends lost 7 bases at V and 2 bases at J; junction bases unmatched: 8.

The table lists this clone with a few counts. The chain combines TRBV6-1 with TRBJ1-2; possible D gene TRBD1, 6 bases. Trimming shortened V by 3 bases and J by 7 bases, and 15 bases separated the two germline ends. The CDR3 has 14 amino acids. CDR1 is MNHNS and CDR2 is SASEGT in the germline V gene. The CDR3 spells CASSDVPGASGYTF. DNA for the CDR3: TGTGCCAGCAGTGATGTCCCGGGGGCGAGTGGCTACACCTTC.

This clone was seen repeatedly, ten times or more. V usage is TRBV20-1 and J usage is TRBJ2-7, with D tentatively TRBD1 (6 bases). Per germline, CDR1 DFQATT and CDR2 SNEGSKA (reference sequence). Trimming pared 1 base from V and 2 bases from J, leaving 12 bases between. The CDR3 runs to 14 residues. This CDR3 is CSARGPGQAYEQYF. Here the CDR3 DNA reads TGCAGTGCTAGAGGCCCGGGACAAGCCTACGAGCAGTACTTC.

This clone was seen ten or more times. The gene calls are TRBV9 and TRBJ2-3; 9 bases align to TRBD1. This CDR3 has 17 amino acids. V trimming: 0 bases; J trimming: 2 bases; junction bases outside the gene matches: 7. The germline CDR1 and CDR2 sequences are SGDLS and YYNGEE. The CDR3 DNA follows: TGTGCCAGCAGCGTAGAAGGGACAGGGAAGTACACAGATACGCAGTATTTT. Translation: CASSVEGTGKYTDTQYF. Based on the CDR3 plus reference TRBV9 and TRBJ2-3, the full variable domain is DSGVTQTPKHLITATGQRVTLRCSPRSGDLSVYWYQQSLDQGLQFLIQYYNGEERAKGNILERFSAQQFPDLHSELNLSSLELGDSALYFCASSVEGTGKYTDTQYFGPGTRLTVL.

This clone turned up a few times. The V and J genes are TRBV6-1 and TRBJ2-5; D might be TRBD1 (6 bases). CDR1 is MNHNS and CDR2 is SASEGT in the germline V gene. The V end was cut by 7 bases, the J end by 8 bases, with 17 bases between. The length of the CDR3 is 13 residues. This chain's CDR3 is CASTPTGRYTQYF. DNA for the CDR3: TGTGCCAGCACCCCCACAGGGCGATATACCCAGTACTTC.

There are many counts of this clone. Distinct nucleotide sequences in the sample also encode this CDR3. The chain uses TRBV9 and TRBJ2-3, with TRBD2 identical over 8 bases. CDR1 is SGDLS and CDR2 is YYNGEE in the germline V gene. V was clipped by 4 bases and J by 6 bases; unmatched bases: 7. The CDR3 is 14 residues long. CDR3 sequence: CASSPGGDTDTQYF. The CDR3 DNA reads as TGTGCCAGCAGCCCGGGGGGGGATACCGATACGCAGTATTTT.